The 23 T cell receptor beta chains listed next were all sequenced from one sample in a study of memory B cells and T cells in multiple sclerosis (dated by TCRdb to between 2018 and 2020). The library was produced with the immunoSEQ multiplex PCR assay. TCRdb carries this immuneACCESS record with in-frame sequences only. Its versions omit some clonotypes, under half of them owing to an unresolved V gene in the studies checked, with the rest unexplained. This sample has approximately 32,000 clones in its table, and roughly 86% of those were observed once. The top ten clonotypes cover less than 3.5% of the sample. After CFSE-labeled PBMCs were cultured without a stimulus, the autoproliferating (CFSEdim) and non-proliferating (CFSEhi) T cell fractions were sequenced separately. Altogether, fewer than 55 million CFSE-labeled PBMCs were kept in culture for around seven days with no stimulus, after which the replicate wells were combined.

Antigen specificity for these receptors is unknown. Sequenced: PBMCs from blood kept in culture. The receptors shown here come from a human donor with multiple sclerosis.

The chain recombines TRBV19 with TRBJ2-1; the match to TRBD2 covers 8 bases. The junction had 6 bases not matched to a gene; V was cut back by 7 bases and J by 1 base. Germline-derived CDR1 and CDR2 are LNHDA and SQIVND (reference sequence). The CDR3 runs to 15 residues. The CDR3 is CASNAGLGSYNEQFF. DNA of the CDR3: TGTGCCAGTAATGCGGGACTAGGTTCCTACAATGAGCAGTTCTTC.

V and J are TRBV6-1 and TRBJ2-3; TRBD1 might be the D (6 bases). V was shortened by 2 bases and J by 14 bases, with 20 bases between the two germline ends. This CDR3 comprises 14 residues. Per the germline V gene, CDR1 is MNHNS and CDR2 is SASEGT. The CDR3 DNA reads as TGTGCCAGCAGTGAATATGGGACACCAGGGAGAGTGTATTTT. This translates into CASSEYGTPGRVYF.

The CDR3: CASSYSFTGLNSPLHF. In DNA, the CDR3 is TGTGCCAGCAGTTACTCCTTCACAGGGTTGAATTCACCCCTCCACTTT. The chain carries TRBV6-5 and TRBJ1-6; D might be TRBD1 (6 bases). The CDR3 totals 16 residues. The V and J ends lost 0 bases and 7 bases respectively, with 13 bases between them. The germline gives CDR1 MNHEY, CDR2 SVGAGI.

The chain uses TRBV5-1 and TRBJ1-1, with a possible D match to TRBD1 (6 bases). Trimming took 4 bases from V and 3 from J, leaving 10 bases between them. Germline CDR1 is SGHRS and CDR2 is YFSETQ. The CDR3 has 13 residues. CDR3 sequence: CASSRGWDTEAFF. The CDR3 DNA reads TGCGCCAGCAGCAGGGGGTGGGACACTGAAGCTTTCTTT.

The chain employs TRBV18 and TRBJ2-7, with TRBD2 matching over 10 bases. The CDR3 sequence is 16 residues long. Germline V lookup: CDR1 KGHSH, CDR2 LQKENI. J gave up 7 bases and V 1 base, and 10 bases lay outside the gene matches. The CDR3 DNA is TGTGCCAGCTCACCACTCCCAGCGGGGGGGCCGGGAGAGCAGTACTTC. Translating it yields CASSPLPAGGPGEQYF.

The rearrangement joins TRBV6-1 to TRBJ1-4; D ambiguous. The V end lost 3 bases, the J end lost 2 bases, and 10 bases lay between the germline ends. CDR3 size: 15 residues. The germline gives CDR1 MNHNS, CDR2 SASEGT. The CDR3 DNA is TGTGCCAGCAGTGATTGGGGTTCTACTAATGAAAAACTGTTTTTT. Translated: CASSDWGSTNEKLFF.

V is TRBV6-1 and J is TRBJ1-5; D unresolved. Germline V CDR1 and CDR2: MNHNS, SASEGT. The CDR3 is 13 amino acids. Trimming left V 8 bases short and J 4 bases short, with 12 bases between. CDR3 amino acids: CASSLLGNQPQHF. Written as DNA, the CDR3 is TGTGCCAGCTCTCTTTTGGGAAATCAGCCCCAGCATTTT.

The rearrangement links TRBV20-1 to TRBJ1-1; D uncertain. CDR1 is DFQATT, CDR2 SNEGSKA, per germline (reference sequence). V lost 3 bases to trimming and J lost 2 bases, with 4 bases between them. The CDR3 covers 11 residues. In DNA, the CDR3 is TGCAGTGCTAGCTTCAACACTGAAGCTTTCTTT. Translated: CSASFNTEAFF.

The chain employs TRBV4-1 and TRBJ2-3; D is unresolved. Trimming stripped 0 bases from V and 1 base from J, with 11 bases between. CDR3 length: 16 residues. Germline-derived CDR1 and CDR2 are MGHRA and YSYEKL. CDR3 DNA: TGCGCCAGCAGCCAAGAGTGGGCAGGAGGCACAGATACGCAGTATTTT. It translates to CASSQEWAGGTDTQYF.

This rearrangement joins TRBV28 to TRBJ2-7; TRBD2 agrees at 9 bases. The CDR3 loop spans 15 amino acids. Trimming at V came to 7 bases and at J to 0 bases, leaving 7 bases not matched to a gene. Germline assignment: CDR1 MDHEN and CDR2 SYDVKM. The CDR3 spells CASTPSGGSSYEQYF. CDR3 DNA sequence: TGTGCCAGCACCCCGAGCGGGGGGAGCTCCTACGAGCAGTACTTC.

V gene TRBV27 combines with J gene TRBJ1-1; TRBD1 agrees at 7 bases. The length of the CDR3 is 14 residues. V lost 7 bases to trimming and J lost 2 bases; unmatched junction nucleotides: 7. Germline values: CDR1 MNHEY, CDR2 SMNVEV (reference sequence). The CDR3 bases are TGTGCCAGCAAACAGGGGCAGGCCAACACTGAAGCTTTCTTT. This encodes CASKQGQANTEAFF.

The chain recombines TRBV7-2 with TRBJ2-3; TRBD2 agrees at 8 bases. The CDR3 has 15 residues. Trimming at V came to 3 bases and at J to 4 bases, leaving 6 bases not matched to a gene. Germline V gene sequence: CDR1 SGHTA, CDR2 FQGNSA. This CDR3 reads CASSFKAGAPDTQYF. CDR3 bases: TGTGCCAGCAGCTTTAAAGCGGGGGCTCCAGATACGCAGTATTTT.

The chain combines TRBV2 with TRBJ2-3, with D possibly matching TRBD1 (6 bases). The CDR3 runs 18 residues. Looked up from germline, CDR1 is SNHLY and CDR2 is FYNNEI. Between the trimmed V and J ends, which lost 5 bases and 0 bases, there was a span of 21 bases. CDR3 coding DNA: TGTGCCAGCAGTCCTCCGGGACATATGATTCCAAGCACAGATACGCAGTATTTT. It encodes CASSPPGHMIPSTDTQYF.

This chain links TRBV7-8 with TRBJ2-7; D ambiguous. Germline lookup yields CDR1 SGHVS and CDR2 FQNEAQ. Deletions cut 1 base from V and 3 bases from J, with 10 bases between. The CDR3 spans 14 residues. The CDR3 sequence is CASSLEAGYYEQYF. DNA for the CDR3: TGTGCCAGCAGCTTAGAGGCAGGCTACTACGAGCAGTACTTC.

J is TRBJ2-7 and V is TRBV5-6; the match to TRBD1 covers 8 bases. J was trimmed by 2 bases and V by 2 bases; bases with no gene match: 9. Germline loops: CDR1 SGHDT, CDR2 YYEEEE. The CDR3 spans 16 residues. CDR3 loop: CASSFLGQGTTYEQYF. CDR3 nucleotides: TGTGCCAGCAGCTTCCTTGGACAGGGTACAACCTACGAGCAGTACTTC.

The genes are TRBV13 and TRBJ2-7; D is ambiguous. From germline, CDR1 is PRHDT and CDR2 FYEKMQ (reference sequence). V was clipped by 3 bases and J by 3 bases, with 12 bases between them. This CDR3 contains 14 residues. CDR3 sequence: CASSFSIVGYEQYF. CDR3 nucleotides: TGTGCCAGCAGCTTTAGCATCGTCGGCTACGAGCAGTACTTC.

The chain carries TRBV7-2 and TRBJ1-6; 8 nucleotides line up with TRBD1. The trim removed 3 bases at V and 7 bases at J, leaving 11 bases unmatched. This CDR3 is 17 amino acids long. Germline values: CDR1 SGHTA, CDR2 FQGNSA. In DNA form, the CDR3 reads TGTGCCAGCAGCTTCGGACAGGGAGTGGGTATCAATTCACCCCTCCACTTT. Protein product: CASSFGQGVGINSPLHF.

This clone was counted once. The chain joins TRBV5-1 to TRBJ2-5; D gene uncertain. Germline loops: CDR1 SGHRS, CDR2 YFSETQ. This CDR3 has 12 residues. V shed 0 bases and J shed 3 bases, with 3 bases lying between them. This CDR3 is CASSLAKETQYF. As DNA, the CDR3 is TGCGCCAGCAGCTTGGCCAAAGAGACCCAGTACTTC.

This sequence joins TRBV7-8 and TRBJ2-7, with D maybe TRBD1 (6 bases). The CDR3 length is 13 residues. Per the germline V gene, CDR1 is SGHVS and CDR2 is FQNEAQ. Trimming removed 5 bases at V and 2 bases at J, with 10 bases between. The CDR3: CASSKTGAYEQYF. Written as DNA, the CDR3 is TGTGCCAGCAGCAAGACAGGCGCCTACGAGCAGTACTTC. The whole variable domain, remainder taken from reference TRBV7-8 and TRBJ2-7, is GAGVSQSPRYKVAKRGQDVALRCDPISGHVSLFWYQQALGQGPEFLTYFQNEAQLDKSGLPSDRFFAERPEGSVSTLKIQRTQQEDSAVYLCASSKTGAYEQYFGPGTRLTVT.

The J gene is TRBJ2-7, the V gene TRBV5-8; D uncertain. With 4 bases removed from V and 4 bases from J, the gap between germline ends came to 12 bases. The CDR3 extends over 13 amino acids. The V gene's germline CDR1 is SGHTS and CDR2 YDEGEE. The CDR3 reads CASSPGMGYEQYF. DNA of the CDR3: TGTGCCAGCAGCCCGGGTATGGGGTACGAGCAGTACTTC.

This clone was seen more than once but under ten times. The genes are TRBV28 and TRBJ2-7; tentatively, D is TRBD1 (6 bases). The germline V gene has CDR1 MDHEN and CDR2 SYDVKM. V dropped 6 bases and J dropped 7 bases, with 19 bases sitting between them. The CDR3 length is 14 residues. CDR3 nucleotide sequence: TGTGCCAGCAGGACCACAGGGATGGGCGAGGAGCAGTACTTC. Amino acids: CASRTTGMGEEQYF.

CDR3 amino acids: CAISGGTYNQPQHF. The CDR3 coding sequence is TGTGCCATCAGTGGAGGGACCTACAATCAGCCCCAGCATTTT. The rearrangement uses TRBV10-3 and TRBJ1-5; D is perhaps TRBD1 (5 bases). Deletions cut 4 bases from V and 3 bases from J, with 10 bases between. CDR1 and CDR2 from the germline V gene are ENHRY and SYGVKD. This CDR3 contains 14 residues.

This clone appeared once. V gene TRBV7-9 combines with J gene TRBJ2-5; TRBD1 might be the D (6 bases). V lost 4 bases and J lost 0, with 9 bases in between. Germline V gives CDR1 SEHNR, CDR2 FQNEAQ (reference sequence). The CDR3 extends over 14 amino acids. The CDR3 loop is CASSSRQDQETQYF. The DNA of the CDR3 is TGTGCCAGCAGCTCTCGACAGGACCAAGAGACCCAGTACTTC. Filled out from reference TRBV7-9 and TRBJ2-5, the complete variable domain reads DTGVSQNPRHKITKRGQNVTFRCDPISEHNRLYWYRQTLGQGPEFLTYFQNEAQLEKSRLLSDRFSAERPKGSFSTLEIQRTEQGDSAMYLCASSSRQDQETQYFGPGTRLLVL.